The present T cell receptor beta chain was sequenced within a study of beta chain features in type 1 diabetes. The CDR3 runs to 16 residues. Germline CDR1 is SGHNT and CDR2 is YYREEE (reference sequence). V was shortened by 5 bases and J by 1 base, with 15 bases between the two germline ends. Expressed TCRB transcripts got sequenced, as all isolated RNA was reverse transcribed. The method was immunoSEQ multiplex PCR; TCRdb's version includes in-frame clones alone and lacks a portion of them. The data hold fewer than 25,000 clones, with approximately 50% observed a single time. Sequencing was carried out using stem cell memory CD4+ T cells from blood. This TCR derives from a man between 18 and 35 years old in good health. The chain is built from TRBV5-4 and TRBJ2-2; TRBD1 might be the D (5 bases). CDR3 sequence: CASRIGVNWNTGELFF. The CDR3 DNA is TGTGCCAGCAGGATAGGGGTAAATTGGAACACCGGGGAGCTGTTTTTT.